The 20 T cell receptor beta chains presented below share a single source sample, sequenced in a study of blood T cell repertoires in COVID-19. The data were produced by immunoSEQ multiplex PCR, yet TCRdb's version contains in-frame clones alone and is incomplete. The data hold more than 150,000 clones, with 70% to 85% observed a single time. The material sequenced was peripheral blood. The receptors shown here come from a human donor in a cohort sampled during active COVID-19.

This chain uses TRBV7-6 with TRBJ1-1, with 11 nucleotides matching TRBD1. After removal of 5 bases from V and 4 bases from J, the junction contained 15 bases not matched to a gene. Germline V gene lookup returns CDR1 SGHVS and CDR2 FNYEAQ. The CDR3 is made up of 18 amino acids. The DNA of the CDR3 is TGTGCCAGCAGCATCTCTGCGGGACAGGGGGGGGTCGGCACTGAAGCTTTCTTT. Translated: CASSISAGQGGVGTEAFF.

The J gene is TRBJ1-3, the V gene TRBV24-1; D not resolved. The CDR3 is 13 amino acids. Germline assignment: CDR1 KGHDR and CDR2 SFDVKD. Deletions cut 8 bases from V and 4 bases from J, with 11 bases between. The CDR3 region is CATTSGRGNTIYF. The CDR3 coding sequence is TGTGCCACCACGTCGGGAAGGGGAAACACCATATATTTT.

J is TRBJ1-6 and V is TRBV19; D is perhaps TRBD1 (6 bases). V was clipped by 3 bases and J by 6 bases, with 15 bases between them. Germline loops: CDR1 LNHDA, CDR2 SQIVND (reference sequence). The CDR3 contains 16 residues. The CDR3 region has the DNA TGTGCCAGTAGTATGAAACAGGGCTTACTTAATTCACCCCTCCACTTT. It translates to CASSMKQGLLNSPLHF.

The rearrangement links TRBV9 to TRBJ2-7, with TRBD1 matching over 7 bases. The germline V gene encodes CDR1 SGDLS and CDR2 YYNGEE. The J segment lost 4 bases and the V segment lost 0 bases, leaving 7 bases of the junction unmatched. This CDR3 comprises 15 residues. The CDR3 bases are TGTGCCAGCAGCGTAGGTGCAGGGGGTTTATACGAGCAGTACTTC. As protein: CASSVGAGGLYEQYF. The full variable domain, in which reference TRBV9 and TRBJ2-7 provide the parts outside the CDR3, is DSGVTQTPKHLITATGQRVTLRCSPRSGDLSVYWYQQSLDQGLQFLIQYYNGEERAKGNILERFSAQQFPDLHSELNLSSLELGDSALYFCASSVGAGGLYEQYFGPGTRLTVT.

The table lists this clone with a few counts. The rearrangement joins TRBV7-2 to TRBJ1-2; D may be TRBD1 (5 bases). Germline values: CDR1 SGHTA, CDR2 FQGNSA. CDR3 length: 14 amino acids. Trimming shortened V by 5 bases and J by 6 bases, and 16 bases separated the two germline ends. The CDR3 bases are TGTGCCAGCAGCCTACTGGGGGGGGGAGATGGCTACACCTTC. It encodes CASSLLGGGDGYTF.

The chain recombines TRBV14 with TRBJ2-7, with unresolved D. This CDR3 is 15 amino acids long. Trimming pared 4 bases from V and 3 bases from J, leaving 16 bases between. Germline CDR1 and CDR2: SGHDN and FVKESK. This CDR3 is CASSLGQLGRYEQYF. CDR3 nucleotides: TGTGCCAGCAGCCTGGGCCAACTCGGCCGCTACGAGCAGTACTTC.

The rearrangement joins TRBV5-1 to TRBJ2-7, with D possibly being TRBD2 (5 bases). V was cut by 0 bases and J by 7 bases, with 14 bases left in between. The CDR3 loop spans 14 amino acids. Germline CDR1 SGHRS, CDR2 YFSETQ. DNA for the CDR3: TGCGCCAGCAGCTTGGGAATGATCGGGGAAGAGCAGTACTTC. It specifies CASSLGMIGEEQYF.

V is TRBV3-1 (or the pseudogene TRBV3-2) and J is TRBJ1-6; tentative D call: TRBD1 (6 bases). Trimming removed 1 base at V and 10 bases at J, with 20 bases between. The CDR3 length is 17 residues. Looked up from germline, CDR1 is LGHDT and CDR2 is YNNKEL (reference sequence). In nucleotides, the CDR3 is TGTGCCAGCAGCCAAGCATCCCCGGGACACCAGGGATCACCCCTCCACTTT. This translates into CASSQASPGHQGSPLHF.

This clone was seen a few times. The chain joins TRBV5-6 to TRBJ1-6; D gene unclear. V shed 1 base and J shed 0 bases, with 8 bases lying between them. Germline-derived CDR1 and CDR2 are SGHDT and YYEEEE. This CDR3 is 16 amino acids long. The CDR3 here is CASSLWESSYNSPLHF. The CDR3 nucleotides are TGTGCCAGCAGCTTGTGGGAGAGCTCCTATAATTCACCCCTCCACTTT.

The CDR3, as DNA: TGCGCCAGCAGCACCGGGACAGGGGGCTGGACAGATACGCAGTATTTT. Residues: CASSTGTGGWTDTQYF. The rearrangement joins TRBV5-1 to TRBJ2-3; 12 bases map to TRBD1. This CDR3 contains 16 residues. Germline CDR1 reads SGHRS; CDR2 reads YFSETQ. V dropped 4 bases and J dropped 3; count of bases not matched to a gene: 6.

A single count supports this clone. DNA for the CDR3: TGTGCCAGCAGCCAATTACCCGGGACAGGTTATGGCTACACCTTC. Its protein is CASSQLPGTGYGYTF. The chain is built from TRBV4-2 and TRBJ1-2, with 8 bases lining up with TRBD1. The CDR3 sequence is 15 residues long. With V trimmed by 2 bases and J by 5 bases, 7 bases remained unmatched. Germline CDR1 LGHNA, CDR2 YNFKEQ.

This clone has only one observation. The rearrangement uses TRBV3-1 (or the pseudogene TRBV3-2) and TRBJ1-1; D is unresolved. V gave up 0 bases and J gave up 7 bases, with 15 bases separating them. The length of the CDR3 is 15 residues. Per germline, CDR1 LGHDT and CDR2 YNNKEL (reference sequence). CDR3 region: CASSQDSSGSLEAFF. The CDR3 DNA reads TGTGCCAGCAGCCAAGACTCTTCCGGGAGTCTTGAAGCTTTCTTT.

The chain carries TRBV7-2 and TRBJ2-7; D is undetermined. Trimming took off 5 bases at V and 4 bases at J, with 9 bases between the two ends. Germline V gene sequence: CDR1 SGHTA, CDR2 FQGNSA. CDR3 length equals 12 residues. This CDR3 is CASSPQIYEQYF. The CDR3, as DNA: TGTGCCAGCAGCCCCCAAATTTACGAGCAGTACTTC.

The chain carries TRBV3-1 (or the pseudogene TRBV3-2) and TRBJ2-5; D gene unclear. The CDR3 is 16 amino acids. Between the trimmed V and J ends, which lost 1 base and 4 bases, there was a span of 16 bases. CDR1 LGHDT and CDR2 YNNKEL come from the germline V gene (reference sequence). The DNA for the CDR3 is TGTGCCAGCAGCCAAGGTCGTTTCGCAAGCCGAGAGACCCAGTACTTC. This encodes CASSQGRFASRETQYF.

The rearrangement links TRBV10-1 to TRBJ2-5, with 7 bases identical to TRBD2. Germline CDR1 WNHNN, CDR2 SYGVQD (reference sequence). The ends lost 0 bases at V and 4 bases at J; junction bases unmatched: 2. CDR3 length equals 14 residues. This CDR3 reads CASSESGRAETQYF. In DNA form, the CDR3 reads TGCGCCAGCAGTGAGTCGGGGAGGGCAGAGACCCAGTACTTC.

V usage is TRBV11-3 and J usage is TRBJ2-2; 9 bases map to TRBD1. Germline V gene sequence: CDR1 SGHNT, CDR2 YENEEA. V gave up 5 bases and J gave up 5 bases; unmatched junction bases: 6. CDR3 length equals 15 residues. CDR3 loop: CASSRDRGKTGELFF. In DNA, the CDR3 is TGTGCCAGCAGCCGAGACAGGGGGAAGACCGGGGAGCTGTTTTTT.

This rearrangement joins TRBV5-1 to TRBJ2-2; 7 bases are shared with TRBD1. V shed 4 bases, J shed 4 bases, and the junction held 7 bases outside the gene matches. The CDR3 extends over 15 amino acids. Germline V gene data show CDR1 as SGHRS and CDR2 as YFSETQ. The CDR3, as DNA: TGCGCCAGCAGCATGAAGACAGGGAGCACCGGGGAGCTGTTTTTT. Translated: CASSMKTGSTGELFF.

V is TRBV18 and J is TRBJ1-3; tentatively, D is TRBD1 (6 bases). There are 15 residues in the CDR3. V lost 3 bases, J lost 4 bases, and 13 bases lay in between. Germline CDR1 reads KGHSH; CDR2 reads LQKENI. CDR3 DNA sequence: TGTGCCAGCTCACCCTCGGGGGGCGAAGGAAACACCATATATTTT. Protein: CASSPSGGEGNTIYF.

This clone was observed a handful of times. Different DNA sequences within this sample yield the same CDR3. V is TRBV5-6 and J is TRBJ2-1; 7 bases are shared with TRBD2. The CDR3 contains 16 residues. V lost 4 bases and J lost 4; bases outside the gene matches: 11. Germline CDR1 reads SGHDT; CDR2 reads YYEEEE. The CDR3 DNA follows: TGTGCCAGCAGCCCTTTGGGGGGAGGGAATTACAATGAGCAGTTCTTC. This sequence encodes CASSPLGGGNYNEQFF.

The V gene is TRBV4-1, the J gene TRBJ2-7; 8 positions match TRBD2. This CDR3 spans 17 amino acids. With 0 bases clipped from V and 5 bases from J, the junction kept 12 bases outside the gene matches. CDR1 and CDR2 (germline): MGHRA, YSYEKL. The DNA for the CDR3 is TGCGCCAGCAGCCAAGACCCCCCCGGGGGGGGGACCCACGAGCAGTACTTC. Its protein is CASSQDPPGGGTHEQYF.